This T cell receptor beta chain originates from a study of cytomegalovirus exposure and HLA in healthy donors. Whole-study findings and limits: Exclusion as indistinguishable affected some V segments, including TRBV6-2 and TRBV6-3. Another analysis was done later, and it associated approximately 18,000 TCR beta sequences with HLA alleles at 0.05 false discovery rate.

The CDR3 has 17 amino acids. A note on this clone: What it binds is not known.

Vbeta (60) and Jbeta (13) primers were used in the PCR. Libraries were prepared by immunoSEQ multiplex PCR; TCRdb keeps only in-frame clonotypes and omits some of them. This table has roughly 100,000 clones, 77% appearing once. The V gene is TRBV7-5, the J gene TRBJ1-1; TRBD1 is the table's D call, not checked against the DNA. TRBV7-5 is noted as a pseudogene. Material for sequencing was PBMCs. The origin of this receptor is a male donor in good health and CMV-seropositive. CDR3 loop: CARSLQGWGKRGTEAFF. In DNA form, the CDR3 reads TGTGCCAGAAGTTTACAGGGTTGGGGAAAACGAGGCACTGAAGCTTTCTTT.